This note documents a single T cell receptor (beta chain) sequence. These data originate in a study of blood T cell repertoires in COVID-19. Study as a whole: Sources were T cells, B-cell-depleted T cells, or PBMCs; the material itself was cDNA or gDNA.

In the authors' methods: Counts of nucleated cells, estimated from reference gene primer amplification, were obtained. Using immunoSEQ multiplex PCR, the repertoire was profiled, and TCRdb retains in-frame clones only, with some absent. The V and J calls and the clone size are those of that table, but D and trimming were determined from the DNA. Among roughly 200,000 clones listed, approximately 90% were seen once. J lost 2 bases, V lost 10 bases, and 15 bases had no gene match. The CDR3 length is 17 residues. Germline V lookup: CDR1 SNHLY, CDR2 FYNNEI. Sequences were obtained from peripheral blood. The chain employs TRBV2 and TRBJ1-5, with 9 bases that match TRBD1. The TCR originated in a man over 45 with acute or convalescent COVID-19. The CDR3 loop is CATSGTGYGLGNQPQHF. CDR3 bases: TGTGCCACTTCCGGGACAGGGTATGGGTTGGGCAATCAGCCCCAGCATTTT.